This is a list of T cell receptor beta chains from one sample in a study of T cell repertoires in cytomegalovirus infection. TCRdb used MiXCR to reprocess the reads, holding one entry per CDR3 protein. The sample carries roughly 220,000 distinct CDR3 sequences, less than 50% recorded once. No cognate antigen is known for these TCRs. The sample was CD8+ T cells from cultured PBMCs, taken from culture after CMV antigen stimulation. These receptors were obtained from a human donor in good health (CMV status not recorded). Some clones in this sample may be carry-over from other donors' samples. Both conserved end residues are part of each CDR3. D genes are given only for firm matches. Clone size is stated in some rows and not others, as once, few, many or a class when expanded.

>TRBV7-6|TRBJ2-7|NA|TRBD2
CASSPRHRVSGRDEQYF
TGTGCCAGCAGCCCCCGCCACCGGGTTAGCGGGAGGGACGAGCAGTACTTC
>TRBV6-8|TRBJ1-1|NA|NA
CASSYAGEAFF
TGTGCCAGCAGTTACGCAGGGGAAGCTTTCTTT
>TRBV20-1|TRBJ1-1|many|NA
CSARGTGRVNTEAFF
TGCAGTGCTAGAGGGACGGGACGGGTGAACACTGAAGCTTTCTTT
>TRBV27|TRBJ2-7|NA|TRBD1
CASSLGQGVGEQYF
TGTGCCAGCAGTTTAGGACAGGGGGTTGGCGAGCAGTACTTC
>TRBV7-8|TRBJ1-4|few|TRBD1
CASSSGQGGKLFF
TGTGCCAGCAGCTCCGGACAGGGGGGAAAACTGTTTTTT
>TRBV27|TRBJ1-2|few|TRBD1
CATLGQGGMGYGYTF
TGTGCCACCCTGGGGCAGGGGGGTATGGGTTATGGCTACACCTTC
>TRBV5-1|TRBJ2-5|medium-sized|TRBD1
CASRRDRETQYF
TGCGCCAGCCGGCGGGACAGGGAGACCCAGTACTTC
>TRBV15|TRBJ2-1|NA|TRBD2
CATTDGLAGGNNEQFF
TGTGCCACCACCGACGGACTAGCGGGGGGGAACAATGAGCAGTTCTTC
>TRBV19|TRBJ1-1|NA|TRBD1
CASTPGQANTEAFF
TGTGCCAGTACCCCGGGACAGGCGAACACTGAAGCTTTCTTT
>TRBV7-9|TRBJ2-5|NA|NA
CASSLPFRLTETQYF
TGTGCCAGCAGCTTACCGTTTCGGTTAACGGAGACCCAGTACTTC
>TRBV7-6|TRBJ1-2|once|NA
CASSLFDGADGYTF
TGTGCCAGCAGCCTTTTCGACGGGGCGGATGGCTACACCTTC
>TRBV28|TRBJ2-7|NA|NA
CASSLQDPLLDEQYF
TGTGCCAGCAGTTTGCAGGACCCTCTCTTGGACGAGCAGTACTTC
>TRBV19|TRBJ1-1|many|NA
CASNGGFMNTEAFF
TGTGCCAGTAACGGCGGCTTCATGAACACTGAAGCTTTCTTT
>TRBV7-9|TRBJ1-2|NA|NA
CASSLARTGLNYGYTF
TGTGCCAGCAGCTTAGCCCGGACGGGGCTGAACTATGGCTACACCTTC
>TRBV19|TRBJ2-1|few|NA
CASSSLGRGSSSYNEQFF
TGTGCCAGTAGTAGCTTGGGCCGAGGCTCAAGCTCCTACAATGAGCAGTTCTTC
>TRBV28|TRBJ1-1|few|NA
CASRGGLFRRTEAFF
TGTGCCAGCAGGGGGGGACTGTTCCGGAGGACTGAAGCTTTCTTT
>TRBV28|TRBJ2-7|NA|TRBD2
CASSSLAGGLAEQYF
TGTGCCAGCAGTTCTTTAGCGGGAGGGCTCGCCGAGCAGTACTTC
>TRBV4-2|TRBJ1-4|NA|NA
CASSQEEERSEEKLFF
TGTGCCAGCAGCCAAGAGGAGGAGCGGTCGGAAGAAAAACTGTTTTTT
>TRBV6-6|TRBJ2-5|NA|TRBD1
CASSQGAGGGETQYF
TGTGCCAGCAGCCAAGGGGCAGGGGGCGGGGAGACCCAGTACTTC
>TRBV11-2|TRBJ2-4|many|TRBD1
CASSLYMTGAKNIQYF
TGTGCCAGCAGCTTGTATATGACAGGGGCTAAAAACATTCAGTACTTC
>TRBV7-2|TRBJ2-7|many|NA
CASSFSDYTDEQYF
TGTGCCAGCAGCTTCTCGGACTATACCGACGAGCAGTACTTC
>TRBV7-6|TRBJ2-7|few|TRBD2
CASSLASGSPGLYEQYF
TGTGCCAGCAGCTTAGCTAGCGGGAGCCCCGGCCTCTACGAGCAGTACTTC
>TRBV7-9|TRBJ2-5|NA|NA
CASSLGGPELYQETQYF
TGTGCCAGCAGCTTAGGTGGTCCCGAATTGTACCAAGAGACCCAGTACTTC
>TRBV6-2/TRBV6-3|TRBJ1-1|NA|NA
CASSYGHLNTEAFF
TGTGCCAGCAGTTATGGACACTTGAACACTGAAGCTTTCTTT
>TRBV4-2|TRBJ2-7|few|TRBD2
CASSQDWGPSGVYF
TGTGCCAGCAGCCAAGATTGGGGCCCTAGCGGGGTCTACTTC
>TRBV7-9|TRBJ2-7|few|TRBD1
CASSPTGVPYEQYF
TGTGCCAGCAGCCCGACAGGGGTACCCTACGAGCAGTACTTC
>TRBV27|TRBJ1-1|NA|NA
CASSLSLGGTEAFF
TGTGCCAGCAGTTTATCGTTGGGAGGCACTGAAGCTTTCTTT
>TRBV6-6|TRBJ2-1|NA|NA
CASSLEAEYSYNEQFF
TGTGCCAGCAGTCTAGAGGCGGAGTACTCCTACAATGAGCAGTTCTTC
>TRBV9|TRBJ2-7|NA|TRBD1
CASSGGTGVDEQYF
TGTGCCAGCAGCGGTGGAACAGGGGTTGACGAGCAGTACTTC
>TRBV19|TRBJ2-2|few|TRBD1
CASSPPGTGDTGELFF
TGTGCCAGTAGTCCACCCGGGACAGGGGATACCGGGGAGCTGTTTTTT
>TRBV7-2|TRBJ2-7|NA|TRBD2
CASSLGGGRTYEQYF
TGTGCCAGCAGTCTGGGGGGCGGGAGGACCTACGAGCAGTACTTC
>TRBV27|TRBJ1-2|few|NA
CASSPSGLYGYTF
TGTGCCAGCAGTCCCTCGGGCCTCTATGGCTACACCTTC
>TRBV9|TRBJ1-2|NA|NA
CASSVERITGGTYGYTF
TGTGCCAGCAGCGTAGAACGAATTACGGGCGGAACGTATGGCTACACCTTC
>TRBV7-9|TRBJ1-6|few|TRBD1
CASRDRERASPLHF
TGTGCCAGCAGAGACAGGGAGAGAGCTTCACCCCTCCACTTT
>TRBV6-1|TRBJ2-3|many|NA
CASVGLTTSTDTQYF
TGTGCCAGCGTCGGGTTAACCACTAGCACAGATACGCAGTATTTT
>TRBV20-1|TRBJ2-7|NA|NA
CSASHYEQYF
TGCAGTGCTAGTCACTACGAGCAGTACTTC
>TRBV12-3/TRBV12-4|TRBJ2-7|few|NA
CASSLYGGEQYF
TGTGCCAGCAGTTTATATGGGGGAGAGCAGTACTTC
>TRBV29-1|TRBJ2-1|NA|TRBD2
CSVQGLAGASSYNEQFF
TGCAGCGTCCAAGGACTAGCGGGAGCCTCTTCCTACAATGAGCAGTTCTTC
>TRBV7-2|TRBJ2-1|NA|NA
CASTPLAYEQFF
TGTGCCAGCACCCCTCTAGCATATGAGCAGTTCTTC
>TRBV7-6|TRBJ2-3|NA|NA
CASSDGITDTQYF
TGTGCCAGCAGCGACGGGATTACAGATACGCAGTATTTT
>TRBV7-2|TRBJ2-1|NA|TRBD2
CASSSTPQRGGPYNEQFF
TGTGCCAGCAGCTCTACCCCCCAGCGGGGGGGCCCTTACAATGAGCAGTTCTTC
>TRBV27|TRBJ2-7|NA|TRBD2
CASSSGLAEISYEQYF
TGTGCCAGCAGTTCGGGACTAGCGGAGATCTCCTACGAGCAGTACTTC
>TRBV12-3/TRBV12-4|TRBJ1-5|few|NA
CASSSFRRGNQPQHF
TGTGCCAGCAGTTCATTCCGTAGGGGGAATCAGCCCCAGCATTTT
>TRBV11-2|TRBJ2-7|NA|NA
CASSPVDRSSEQYF
TGTGCCAGCAGCCCGGTGGACAGATCGAGCGAGCAGTACTTC
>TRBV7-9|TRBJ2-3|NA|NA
CASSASEKSTDTQYF
TGTGCCAGCAGCGCCTCGGAAAAGAGCACAGATACGCAGTATTTT